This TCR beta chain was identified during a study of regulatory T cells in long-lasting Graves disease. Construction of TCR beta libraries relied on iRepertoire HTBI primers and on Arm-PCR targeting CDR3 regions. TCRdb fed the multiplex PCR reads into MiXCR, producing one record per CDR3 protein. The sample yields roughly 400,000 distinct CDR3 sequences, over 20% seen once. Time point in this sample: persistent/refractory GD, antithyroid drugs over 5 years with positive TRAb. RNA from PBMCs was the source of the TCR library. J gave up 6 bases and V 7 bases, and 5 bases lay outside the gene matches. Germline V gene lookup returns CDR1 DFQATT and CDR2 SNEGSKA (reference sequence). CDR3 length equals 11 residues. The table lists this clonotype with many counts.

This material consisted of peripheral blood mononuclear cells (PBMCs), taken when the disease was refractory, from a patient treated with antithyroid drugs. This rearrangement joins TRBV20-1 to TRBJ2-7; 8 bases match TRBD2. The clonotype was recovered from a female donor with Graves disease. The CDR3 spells CSGAGGGEQYF. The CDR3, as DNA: TGCAGTGGCGCGGGGGGTGGCGAGCAGTACTTC.